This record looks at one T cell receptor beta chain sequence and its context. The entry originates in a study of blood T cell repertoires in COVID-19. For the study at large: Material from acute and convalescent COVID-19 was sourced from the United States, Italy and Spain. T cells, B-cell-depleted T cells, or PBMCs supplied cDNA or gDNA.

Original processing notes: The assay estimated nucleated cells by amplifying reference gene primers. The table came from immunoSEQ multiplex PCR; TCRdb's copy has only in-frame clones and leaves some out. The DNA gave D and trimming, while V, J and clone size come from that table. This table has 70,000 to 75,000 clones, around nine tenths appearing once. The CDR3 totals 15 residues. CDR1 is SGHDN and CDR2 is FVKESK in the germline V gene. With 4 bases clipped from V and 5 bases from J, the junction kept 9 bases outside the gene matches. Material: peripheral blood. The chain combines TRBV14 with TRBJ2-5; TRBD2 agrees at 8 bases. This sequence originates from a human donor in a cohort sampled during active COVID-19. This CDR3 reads CASSRQRELLETQYF. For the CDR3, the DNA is TGTGCCAGCAGCCGACAGCGGGAGTTGTTGGAGACCCAGTACTTC. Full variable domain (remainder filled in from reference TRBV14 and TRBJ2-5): EAGVTQFPSHSVIEKGQTVTLRCDPISGHDNLYWYRRVMGKEIKFLLHFVKESKQDESGMPNNRFLAERTGGTYSTLKVQPAELEDSGVYFCASSRQRELLETQYFGPGTRLLVL.